A single sample is the source of the 26 T cell receptor beta chains below, sequenced in a study of blood T cell repertoires in COVID-19. TCRdb keeps only in-frame clones here, not all; method: immunoSEQ multiplex PCR. The sample has about 130,000 clones; around 83% are singletons. The source material was PBMCs or T cells enriched from blood (not recorded which). These TCRs come from a man between 45 and 60 years old who had recovered from COVID-19.

J is TRBJ2-7 and V is TRBV6-2 or TRBV6-3; TRBD1 aligns across 10 bases. Trimming at V came to 0 bases and at J to 5 bases, leaving 10 bases not matched to a gene. This CDR3 has 17 amino acids. CDR1 and CDR2 (germline): MNHEY, SVGEGT. Here the CDR3 reads CASSYSPTGQGGNEQYF. CDR3 nucleotide sequence: TGTGCCAGCAGTTACTCACCCACCGGACAGGGGGGCAACGAGCAGTACTTC.

The chain joins TRBV7-2 to TRBJ2-5, with a weak D call TRBD2 (6 bases). Germline V gene sequence: CDR1 SGHTA, CDR2 FQGNSA. CDR3 size: 11 residues. The germline V and J ends were trimmed by 3 bases and 10 bases, with 9 bases remaining between them. This chain's CDR3 is CASSLGLDQYF. CDR3 coding DNA: TGTGCCAGCAGCTTGGGACTTGACCAGTACTTC.

This clone appeared a few times. This chain links TRBV9 with TRBJ2-1, with 13 bases identical to TRBD2. The V segment lost 4 bases and the J segment 6 bases; nucleotides outside the gene matches: 7. The CDR3 loop spans 16 amino acids. Germline V lookup: CDR1 SGDLS, CDR2 YYNGEE. For the CDR3, the DNA is TGTGCCAGCAGCCTCCGACTAGCGGGGGGCCTCAATGAGCAGTTCTTC. Residues: CASSLRLAGGLNEQFF.

The chain combines TRBV5-4 with TRBJ2-2; TRBD1 matches at 9 bases. The V segment lost 4 bases and the J segment 4 bases; nucleotides outside the gene matches: 5. This CDR3 has 15 amino acids. Germline CDR1 is SGHNT and CDR2 is YYREEE (reference sequence). The CDR3: CASSRRQGGTGELFF. For the CDR3, the DNA is TGTGCCAGCAGCCGCCGACAGGGGGGCACCGGGGAGCTGTTTTTT.

The genes are TRBV30 and TRBJ1-5; D unresolved. CDR3 length equals 16 residues. Germline-derived CDR1 and CDR2 are GTSNPN and SVGIG (reference sequence). Trimming stripped 2 bases from V and 0 bases from J, with 14 bases between. The CDR3 region is CAWSRGGDSSNQPQHF. CDR3 DNA: TGTGCCTGGAGTCGAGGAGGAGATTCTAGCAATCAGCCCCAGCATTTT.

This clone is deemed medium-sized. The V call is TRBV5-4, the J call TRBJ2-7; D not certain. The CDR3 loop spans 14 amino acids. V gave up 0 bases and J gave up 0 bases, with 7 bases separating them. Germline CDR1 is SGHNT and CDR2 is YYREEE (reference sequence). This CDR3 is CASSLGRSSYEQYF. CDR3 nucleotides: TGTGCCAGCAGCTTGGGACGGAGCTCCTACGAGCAGTACTTC. Looking up the rest from reference TRBV5-4 and TRBJ2-7 gives the full variable domain: ETGVTQSPTHLIKTRGQQVTLRCSSQSGHNTVSWYQQALGQGPQFIFQYYREEENGRGNFPPRFSGLQFPNYSSELNVNALELDDSALYLCASSLGRSSYEQYFGPGTRLTVT.

A word on this clone: This same CDR3 is encoded by further DNA sequences in the sample. The V gene is TRBV9, the J gene TRBJ2-3, with D tentatively TRBD2 (6 bases). The CDR3 spans 14 residues. V lost 0 bases and J lost 1, with 6 bases in between. Germline-derived CDR1 and CDR2 are SGDLS and YYNGEE. The CDR3 here is CASSVASGTDTQYF. The CDR3 DNA sequence: TGTGCCAGCAGCGTAGCTAGCGGCACAGATACGCAGTATTTT.

The V and J genes are TRBV18 and TRBJ1-1; TRBD1 matches 9 bases. V trimming: 5 bases; J trimming: 0 bases; junction bases outside the gene matches: 4. CDR1 KGHSH and CDR2 LQKENI come from the germline V gene. The CDR3 is 15 residues long. CDR3 protein: CASSRTGDLNTEAFF. The CDR3 bases are TGTGCCAGCTCAAGGACAGGGGATTTGAACACTGAAGCTTTCTTT.

This chain connects TRBV9 to TRBJ1-5; 10 nucleotides line up with TRBD1. CDR1 is SGDLS and CDR2 is YYNGEE in the germline V gene. The V segment lost 3 bases and the J segment 3 bases; nucleotides outside the gene matches: 9. This CDR3 comprises 17 residues. CDR3 coding DNA: TGTGCCAGCAGCGAGGGTACGGGACAGGGGTCCAATCAGCCCCAGCATTTT. Its translation is CASSEGTGQGSNQPQHF.

The chain recombines TRBV7-2 with TRBJ1-1; 9 nucleotides line up with TRBD1. This CDR3 spans 15 amino acids. With 3 bases clipped from V and 1 base from J, the junction kept 3 bases outside the gene matches. Germline-derived CDR1 and CDR2 are SGHTA and FQGNSA. CDR3 amino acids: CASSFRQGENTEAFF. The CDR3 nucleotides read TGTGCCAGCAGCTTCCGACAGGGGGAGAACACTGAAGCTTTCTTT.

This chain links TRBV5-1 with TRBJ1-2, with a tentative D call TRBD1 (6 bases). Germline V lookup: CDR1 SGHRS, CDR2 YFSETQ. V gave up 0 bases and J gave up 2 bases, with 11 bases separating them. The CDR3 has 15 residues. For the CDR3, the DNA is TGCGCCAGCAGCTTGGGGACAGTCGGGAACTATGGCTACACCTTC. The encoded protein is CASSLGTVGNYGYTF.

The V call is TRBV18, the J call TRBJ1-1, with 9 positions matching TRBD1. Looked up from germline, CDR1 is KGHSH and CDR2 is LQKENI. The CDR3 extends over 14 amino acids. Trimming at V came to 8 bases and at J to 7 bases, leaving 11 bases not matched to a gene. As DNA, the CDR3 is TGTGCCAGCACTAAACAGGGGGCGCCCGATGAAGCTTTCTTT. As protein: CASTKQGAPDEAFF.

The chain links TRBV7-2 to TRBJ1-6; D is undetermined. Per the germline V gene, CDR1 is SGHTA and CDR2 is FQGNSA. The CDR3 runs 16 residues. V gave up 2 bases and J gave up 5 bases, with 13 bases separating them. The CDR3 protein is CASSLRGSSNNSPLHF. The CDR3 DNA follows: TGTGCCAGCAGCTTAAGAGGGAGTTCGAATAATTCACCCCTCCACTTT. Full variable domain (outside the CDR3, taken from reference TRBV7-2 and TRBJ1-6): GAGVSQSPSNKVTEKGKDVELRCDPISGHTALYWYRQSLGQGLEFLIYFQGNSAPDKSGLPSDRFSAERTGGSVSTLTIQRTQQEDSAVYLCASSLRGSSNNSPLHFGNGTRLTVT.

There are a few counts of this clone. The J gene is TRBJ1-1, the V gene TRBV6-5; perhaps TRBD1 as D (5 bases). The V gene lost 6 bases and the J gene lost 0 bases, with 8 bases spanning the gap. Looked up from germline, CDR1 is MNHEY and CDR2 is SVGAGI. This CDR3 comprises 13 residues. CDR3 in DNA: TGTGCCAGCAGCTTGACAGTGAACACTGAAGCTTTCTTT. Encoded protein: CASSLTVNTEAFF.

The chain employs TRBV5-6 and TRBJ2-7, with D hard to call. The CDR3 consists of 14 residues. The V gene's germline CDR1 is SGHDT and CDR2 YYEEEE. V shed 1 base and J shed 6 bases, with 14 bases lying between them. In nucleotides, the CDR3 is TGTGCCAGCAGCTTGCGTGTTGCAGGCCCCGAGCAGTACTTC. As protein: CASSLRVAGPEQYF.

The J gene is TRBJ1-2, the V gene TRBV5-1; 11 bases are a match to TRBD1. Germline-derived CDR1 and CDR2 are SGHRS and YFSETQ. This CDR3 spans 16 amino acids. The V segment lost 1 base and the J segment 4 bases; nucleotides outside the gene matches: 6. The CDR3 DNA reads as TGCGCCAGCAGCTTGACCCCGGGACAGGGGGGCTATGGCTACACCTTC. Translated, it gives CASSLTPGQGGYGYTF. Using reference TRBV5-1 and TRBJ1-2 for the parts outside the CDR3, the full variable domain is KAGVTQTPRYLIKTRGQQVTLSCSPISGHRSVSWYQQTPGQGLQFLFEYFSETQRNKGNFPGRFSGRQFSNSRSEMNVSTLELGDSALYLCASSLTPGQGGYGYTFGSGTRLTVV.

The chain is built from TRBV6-5 and TRBJ1-5; TRBD1 aligns across 9 bases. Germline trimming cut 7 bases from V and 1 base from J; bases unmatched to any gene: 2. The CDR3 runs 14 residues. Germline V gene sequence: CDR1 MNHEY, CDR2 SVGAGI. The DNA of the CDR3 is TGTGCCAGCACCGGGACAGGGAGCAATCAGCCCCAGCATTTT. Translating it yields CASTGTGSNQPQHF.

The chain is built from TRBV3-1 (or the pseudogene TRBV3-2) and TRBJ1-3; D is uncertain. Germline values: CDR1 LGHDT, CDR2 YNNKEL (reference sequence). The V gene lost 1 base and the J gene lost 2 bases, with 15 bases spanning the gap. There are 17 residues in the CDR3. The CDR3 sequence is CASSQGPMGETGNTIYF. As DNA, the CDR3 is TGTGCCAGCAGCCAAGGGCCGATGGGAGAGACTGGAAACACCATATATTTT.

This clone was seen a single time. The chain carries TRBV5-5 and TRBJ1-2; maybe TRBD1 (6 bases). Trimming removed 2 bases at V and 2 bases at J, with 13 bases between. Germline V gene sequence: CDR1 SGHKS, CDR2 YYEKEE (reference sequence). CDR3 length equals 15 residues. The CDR3 spells CASSLTGLENYGYTF. As DNA, the CDR3 is TGTGCCAGCAGCTTAACAGGGCTCGAAAACTATGGCTACACCTTC.

This chain joins TRBV5-1 and TRBJ2-2; D is uncertain. V was trimmed by 4 bases and J by 0 bases, leaving 10 bases between them. Germline V CDR1 and CDR2: SGHRS, YFSETQ. The CDR3 sequence is 15 residues long. CDR3 sequence reads: CASSPVRANTGELFF. CDR3 coding DNA: TGCGCCAGCAGCCCTGTCCGGGCGAACACCGGGGAGCTGTTTTTT.

This chain connects TRBV6-2 or TRBV6-3 to TRBJ2-7; TRBD1 agrees at 10 bases. Germline V lookup: CDR1 MNHEY, CDR2 SVGEGT. Unmatched junction bases numbered 8, after V lost 3 bases and J lost 3 bases. The CDR3 runs to 16 residues. CDR3 DNA sequence: TGTGCCAGCAGTTATTTGCCGGGACAGGGGTACTACGAGCAGTACTTC. This gives the protein CASSYLPGQGYYEQYF.

The chain recombines TRBV7-9 with TRBJ2-5; 12 bases align to TRBD1. CDR3 length equals 15 residues. Looked up from germline, CDR1 is SEHNR and CDR2 is FQNEAQ (reference sequence). Germline trimming cut 3 bases from V and 5 bases from J; bases unmatched to any gene: 4. The CDR3 loop reads CASSLGQGAGETQYF. DNA of the CDR3: TGTGCCAGCAGCTTGGGACAGGGGGCAGGTGAGACCCAGTACTTC.

The rearrangement joins TRBV29-1 to TRBJ2-5; D gene uncertain. The germline CDR1 and CDR2 sequences are SQVTM and ANQGSEA. Trimming took off 0 bases at V and 9 bases at J, with 14 bases between the two ends. The CDR3 covers 13 residues. The CDR3 protein is CSVEDLGLAAQYF. As DNA, the CDR3 is TGCAGCGTTGAAGACCTTGGTCTTGCGGCCCAGTACTTC.

This clone was seen a few times. The chain is built from TRBV28 and TRBJ2-4; D possibly corresponds to TRBD1 (7 bases). Germline V gene lookup returns CDR1 MDHEN and CDR2 SYDVKM. CDR3 size: 14 residues. V shed 6 bases and J shed 4 bases, with 13 bases lying between them. In DNA, the CDR3 is TGTGCCAGCAGCCAGGGGGGAAGGAAAAACATTCAGTACTTC. Amino acid sequence: CASSQGGRKNIQYF.

The V gene is TRBV4-3, the J gene TRBJ1-4; the D is unclear. Germline CDR1 and CDR2: LGHNA and YSLEER. Trimming removed 3 bases from V and 5 bases from J, with 4 bases in between. The CDR3 has 12 residues. This chain's CDR3 is CASSQSNEKLFF. CDR3 bases: TGCGCCAGCAGCCAGTCAAATGAAAAACTGTTTTTT.

V and J are TRBV19 and TRBJ2-4; TRBD1 matches at 10 bases. The V segment lost 8 bases and the J segment 7 bases; nucleotides outside the gene matches: 11. Germline V gene data show CDR1 as LNHDA and CDR2 as SQIVND (reference sequence). This CDR3 region has 15 residues. The CDR3 region has the DNA TGTGCCAGTCGATCCCCCGGGACAGGGGTTAACATTCAGTACTTC. This sequence encodes CASRSPGTGVNIQYF.